This TCR beta chain was profiled in a study of T-cell reconstitution after alpha-beta-depleted transplantation in children. This clonotype was counted between two and nine times. With V trimmed by 1 base and J by 8 bases, 7 bases remained unmatched. The CDR3 is 14 residues long. TCRbeta library construction was performed incorporating unique molecular identifiers. TCRdb re-analysed the PCR reads in MiXCR, keeping a single row per CDR3 protein. In the table there are roughly 500,000 distinct CDR3 sequences, around a third of which are singletons. J is TRBJ1-2 and V is TRBV12-3 or TRBV12-4; 7 bases align to TRBD1. The sample was PBMCs from the stem cell graft donor, taken from the stem cell graft. The source is a human donor who donated a stem cell graft to a child with aplastic anemia. DNA of the CDR3: TGTGCCAGCAGTTTAGGGGGAGGGGGCAGCGGCTACACCTTC. Amino acid sequence: CASSLGGGGSGYTF.